Each of the 13 T cell receptor beta chains below was sequenced from the same sample in a study of blood T cell repertoires in COVID-19. Here immunoSEQ multiplex PCR was the method, and the copy in TCRdb shows in-frame clones only, minus some. This sample has roughly 260,000 clones, with 90% to 95% found just once. Sequenced sample: PBMCs or T cells enriched from blood (not recorded which). All receptors come from a human donor in a cohort exposed to, infected with or recovered from COVID-19 (not recorded which). The donor label of this sample is uncertain.

V usage is TRBV30 and J usage is TRBJ1-1, with 10 positions matching TRBD1. In germline, CDR1 is GTSNPN, CDR2 SVGIG (reference sequence). The length of the CDR3 is 13 residues. V was clipped by 3 bases and J by 4 bases; unmatched bases: 2. The CDR3 DNA reads TGTGCCTGGAGGACAGGGGGCAGCACTGAAGCTTTCTTT. This codes for CAWRTGGSTEAFF.

The V gene is TRBV5-4, the J gene TRBJ2-1, with D possibly TRBD1 on 6 matching bases. Trimming removed 1 base at V and 1 base at J, with 9 bases between. This CDR3 comprises 15 residues. Germline CDR1 SGHNT, CDR2 YYREEE (reference sequence). The CDR3 DNA sequence: TGTGCCAGCAGCTTGCGGCAGGGGTCCTACAATGAGCAGTTCTTC. Translating it yields CASSLRQGSYNEQFF.

The chain uses TRBV7-2 and TRBJ1-2; D remains unclear. CDR1 SGHTA and CDR2 FQGNSA come from the germline V gene. CDR3 length equals 16 residues. Trimming shortened V by 3 bases and J by 4 bases, and 18 bases separated the two germline ends. The CDR3 DNA follows: TGTGCCAGCAGCTTGCATTCGAGACACAATACCTATGGCTACACCTTC. It is translated as CASSLHSRHNTYGYTF.

The chain joins TRBV11-3 to TRBJ2-3; D might be TRBD2 (5 bases). Germline CDR1 SGHNT, CDR2 YENEEA. This CDR3 is 12 amino acids long. Trimming cost V 5 bases and J 8 bases, with 11 bases left between them. CDR3 region: CASSLSGSTQYF. The CDR3 coding sequence is TGTGCCAGCAGCCTTAGTGGGAGTACGCAGTATTTT.

This sequence joins TRBV7-2 and TRBJ2-5, with D possibly matching TRBD2 (6 bases). The CDR3 covers 16 residues. Germline CDR1 SGHTA, CDR2 FQGNSA. Trimming removed 5 bases at V and 5 bases at J, with 21 bases between. The CDR3 region is CASSPTVGMEGETQYF. Here the CDR3 DNA reads TGTGCCAGCAGCCCGACGGTGGGGATGGAGGGGGAGACCCAGTACTTC. The full variable domain, with the rest looked up from reference TRBV7-2 and TRBJ2-5, is GAGVSQSPSNKVTEKGKDVELRCDPISGHTALYWYRQSLGQGLEFLIYFQGNSAPDKSGLPSDRFSAERTGGSVSTLTIQRTQQEDSAVYLCASSPTVGMEGETQYFGPGTRLLVL.

The chain has TRBV6-5 and TRBJ2-7; maybe TRBD1 (5 bases). Trimming shortened V by 2 bases and J by 1 base, and 15 bases separated the two germline ends. This CDR3 has 16 amino acids. Germline V gene data show CDR1 as MNHEY and CDR2 as SVGAGI. This chain's CDR3 is CASSYPSKDNSYEQYF. CDR3 nucleotide sequence: TGTGCCAGCAGTTACCCCTCGAAGGACAATTCCTACGAGCAGTACTTC.

The chain has TRBV10-3 and TRBJ2-7, with 9 bases that match TRBD2. J lost 4 bases, V lost 10 bases, and 11 bases had no gene match. The CDR3 covers 14 residues. Germline lookup yields CDR1 ENHRY and CDR2 SYGVKD. The CDR3 here is CATYSGGGLYEQYF. DNA of the CDR3: TGTGCCACCTATAGCGGGGGCGGGTTGTACGAGCAGTACTTC.

The rearrangement joins TRBV5-1 to TRBJ1-2; D remains ambiguous. Germline V gene data show CDR1 as SGHRS and CDR2 as YFSETQ. The V and J ends lost 1 base and 7 bases respectively, with 17 bases between them. The CDR3 has 15 amino acids. The CDR3 spells CASSLQMGGGLGYTF. In DNA form, the CDR3 reads TGCGCCAGCAGCTTGCAAATGGGAGGAGGTCTTGGCTACACCTTC.

This rearrangement joins TRBV7-2 to TRBJ1-2; D gene unclear. CDR1 is SGHTA and CDR2 is FQGNSA in the germline V gene. V was pared by 1 base and J by 1 base, with 4 bases between. The CDR3 length is 13 residues. This CDR3 reads CASSLDNNYGYTF. Written as DNA, the CDR3 is TGTGCCAGCAGCTTAGACAATAACTATGGCTACACCTTC. Full variable domain (remainder filled in from reference TRBV7-2 and TRBJ1-2): GAGVSQSPSNKVTEKGKDVELRCDPISGHTALYWYRQSLGQGLEFLIYFQGNSAPDKSGLPSDRFSAERTGGSVSTLTIQRTQQEDSAVYLCASSLDNNYGYTFGSGTRLTVV.

For the CDR3, the DNA is TGTGCCAGCTCACACCAATCGGGACAGAGTCAAGAGACCCAGTACTTC. Protein sequence: CASSHQSGQSQETQYF. V and J are TRBV18 and TRBJ2-5, with 7 bases lining up with TRBD1. The germline CDR1 and CDR2 sequences are KGHSH and LQKENI. J lost 2 bases, V lost 4 bases, and 10 bases had no gene match. The CDR3 consists of 16 residues.

This clone was recorded a few times. The gene calls are TRBV9 and TRBJ1-2; 8 bases are shared with TRBD1. The V segment lost 0 bases and the J segment 5 bases; nucleotides outside the gene matches: 6. The CDR3 is made up of 15 amino acids. Germline V lookup: CDR1 SGDLS, CDR2 YYNGEE. CDR3 nucleotides: TGTGCCAGCAGCGTAGCAGGGGGCGCATGGTATGGCTACACCTTC. Its translation is CASSVAGGAWYGYTF.

The rearrangement links TRBV12-3 or TRBV12-4 to TRBJ1-4; D not certain. V lost 11 bases, J lost 8 bases, and 15 bases lay in between. This CDR3 has 12 amino acids. The CDR3 DNA sequence: TGTGCCGTCCGGAAAGCGGGCGAAAAACTGTTTTTT. As protein: CAVRKAGEKLFF.

This sequence joins TRBV10-3 and TRBJ1-1; TRBD1 matches 9 bases. Germline trimming cut 6 bases from V and 6 bases from J; bases unmatched to any gene: 8. The CDR3 loop spans 14 amino acids. The germline gives CDR1 ENHRY, CDR2 SYGVKD. CDR3 bases: TGTGCCATCAGCGCCGGGACAGGGACCCCTGAAGCTTTCTTT. Translated: CAISAGTGTPEAFF.